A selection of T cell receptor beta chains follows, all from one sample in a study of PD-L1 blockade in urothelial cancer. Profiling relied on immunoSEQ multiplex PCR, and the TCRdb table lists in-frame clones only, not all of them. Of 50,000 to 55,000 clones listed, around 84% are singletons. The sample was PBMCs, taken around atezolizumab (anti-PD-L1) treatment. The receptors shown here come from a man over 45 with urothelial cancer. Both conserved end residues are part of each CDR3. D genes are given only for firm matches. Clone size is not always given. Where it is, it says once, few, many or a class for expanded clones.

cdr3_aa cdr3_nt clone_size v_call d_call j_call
CASSFPPGQGKNIQYF TGTGCCAGCAGTTTCCCACCGGGACAGGGGAAAAACATTCAGTACTTC NA TRBV28 TRBD1 TRBJ2-4
CAIHPDSSGNTIYF TGTGCCATCCACCCGGACAGCTCTGGAAACACCATATATTTT NA TRBV2 NA TRBJ1-3
CAWSSEWARGYGYTF TGTGCCTGGAGTTCGGAGTGGGCCCGGGGCTATGGCTACACCTTC NA TRBV30 NA TRBJ1-2
CASSRGSGGASEQFF TGTGCCAGTAGTCGGGGTAGCGGGGGGGCCAGTGAGCAGTTCTTC NA TRBV19 TRBD2 TRBJ2-1
CASSLTPANSYNEQFF TGTGCCAGCAGTCTAACGCCCGCAAACTCCTACAATGAGCAGTTCTTC NA TRBV27 NA TRBJ2-1
CASSRQGNNYNEQFF TGTGCCAGCAGTCGACAGGGGAACAATTACAATGAGCAGTTCTTC NA TRBV2 TRBD1 TRBJ2-1
CASSAGVRGGQETQYF TGTGCCAGCAGCGCAGGCGTGCGGGGGGGGCAAGAGACCCAGTACTTC NA TRBV11-3 TRBD2 TRBJ2-5
CAISEATDTQYF TGTGCCATCTCGGAGGCCACAGATACGCAGTATTTT NA TRBV10-3 NA TRBJ2-3
CASMTGSRSYNEQFF TGTGCCAGCATGACAGGGTCAAGGTCCTACAATGAGCAGTTCTTC NA TRBV6-1 TRBD1 TRBJ2-1
CASSQAGYEQYF TGTGCCAGCAGCCAGGCTGGCTACGAGCAGTACTTC NA TRBV7-2 NA TRBJ2-7
CASSPLQLGRETQYF TGTGCCAGCAGTCCCCTCCAACTAGGCAGGGAGACCCAGTACTTC once TRBV27 NA TRBJ2-5
CAWSVTYEQYF TGTGCCTGGAGTGTTACCTACGAGCAGTACTTC NA TRBV30 NA TRBJ2-7
CASSGVGRGKGNTIYF TGTGCCAGCAGTGGGGTGGGCAGGGGGAAAGGAAACACCATATATTTT NA TRBV6-1 TRBD1 TRBJ1-3
CASSLARANTEAFF TGCGCCAGCAGCTTGGCCAGGGCTAACACTGAAGCTTTCTTT NA TRBV5-1 NA TRBJ1-1
CASSLLGLAGGNEQFF TGTGCCAGCAGCTTACTCGGACTAGCTGGGGGGAATGAGCAGTTCTTC NA TRBV7-9 TRBD2 TRBJ2-1
CSVASKGQGNYRGYTF TGCAGCGTTGCCTCAAAGGGACAGGGGAACTATCGTGGCTACACCTTC NA TRBV29-1 TRBD1 TRBJ1-2
CATNRANTGELFF TGTGCCACCAACAGGGCCAACACCGGGGAGCTGTTTTTT NA TRBV6-5 NA TRBJ2-2
CSVGQGIGEEQYF TGCAGCGTAGGACAGGGGATAGGTGAAGAGCAGTACTTC NA TRBV29-1 TRBD1 TRBJ2-7
CASSHGASGRARETQYF TGTGCCAGCAGCCATGGCGCTAGCGGGAGGGCCCGGGAGACCCAGTACTTC NA TRBV14 TRBD2 TRBJ2-5
CASSRTGSGYEQYF TGTGCCAGCAGCAGGACAGGGAGCGGCTACGAGCAGTACTTC NA TRBV11-2 TRBD1 TRBJ2-7
CASSAITSGSSETQYF TGTGCCAGCAGCGCCATAACTAGCGGGAGTTCAGAGACCCAGTACTTC NA TRBV9 TRBD2 TRBJ2-5
CASSEGQGYGGYTF TGTGCCAGCAGTGAAGGACAGGGATACGGCGGCTACACCTTC NA TRBV2 TRBD1 TRBJ1-2
CASSQDRLAGGRAPNEQYF TGCGCCAGCAGCCAAGATCGACTAGCGGGGGGAAGAGCCCCAAACGAGCAGTACTTC once TRBV4-3 TRBD2 TRBJ2-7
CASSVENRGLGGYTF TGTGCCAGCAGCGTAGAGAACAGGGGGCTAGGTGGCTACACCTTC NA TRBV9 TRBD1 TRBJ1-2
CASSQRTTYPGELFF TGTGCCAGCAGCCAACGGACTACTTACCCCGGGGAGCTGTTTTTT NA TRBV7-9 NA TRBJ2-2
CASSQVAGPYNEQFF TGTGCCAGCAGCCAAGTCGCGGGGCCGTACAATGAGCAGTTCTTC NA TRBV4-2 NA TRBJ2-1
CASGDGSYEQYF TGTGCCAGCGGAGACGGTTCCTACGAGCAGTACTTC few TRBV7-9 NA TRBJ2-7
CASSKWRRDPYEQYF TGTGCCAGCAGCAAATGGCGGAGAGACCCCTACGAGCAGTACTTC few TRBV21-1 NA TRBJ2-7
CASTYTLEQFF TGTGCCAGCACCTATACTCTTGAGCAGTTCTTC NA TRBV2 NA TRBJ2-1
CASSQVGGVVLNGYTF TGCGCCAGCAGCCAAGTGGGGGGGGTGGTTCTTAATGGCTACACCTTC NA TRBV4-1 NA TRBJ1-2
CATRDRTLEVSNTGELFF TGCGCCACGCGGGACAGGACCCTTGAAGTATCGAACACCGGGGAGCTGTTTTTT NA TRBV10-1 TRBD1 TRBJ2-2
CASSYSGRASYEQYF TGTGCCAGCAGTTACAGCGGGAGGGCCTCCTACGAGCAGTACTTC NA TRBV6-5 TRBD2 TRBJ2-7
CAINQIKGGGELFF TGTGCCATCAATCAGATTAAGGGAGGCGGGGAGCTGTTTTTT once TRBV10-3 NA TRBJ2-2
CASSLAATSGASEAQYF TGCGCCAGCAGCTTGGCCGCCACTAGCGGAGCCTCCGAGGCCCAGTACTTC NA TRBV5-1 TRBD2 TRBJ2-5